The 13 T cell receptor beta chains reported below all come from one sample, sequenced in a study of blood T cells in healthy people across ages. Alongside a J-beta primer mix, a sample-barcoded 5' primer served in a second PCR lasting about 7 to 11 cycles. TCRdb reprocessed the 5' RACE reads via MiXCR and lists one record per CDR3 protein. The table includes 550,000 to 700,000 distinct CDR3 sequences, approximately 27% detected once. The source material was blood. The source of these receptors is a woman between 65 and 79 years old in good health.

The chain recombines TRBV4-2 with TRBJ2-5, with 10 positions matching TRBD2. From germline, CDR1 is LGHNA and CDR2 YNFKEQ. V gave up 2 bases and J gave up 3 bases; unmatched junction bases: 6. The CDR3 is 16 residues long. The CDR3 DNA sequence: TGTGCCAGCAGCCAACGGAGCGGGGGGGCAAAAGAGACCCAGTACTTC. Protein: CASSQRSGGAKETQYF.

The V and J genes are TRBV23-1 and TRBJ2-5; no reliable D call. Being an ORF, TRBV23-1 has a function that is uncertain. The CDR3 runs to 16 residues. Trimming cost V 0 bases and J 3 bases, with 14 bases left between them. The CDR3 DNA reads as TGCGCCAGCAGTCAATCCAAACCGGCCTTGGAAGAGACCCAGTACTTC. Translated: CASSQSKPALEETQYF.

Concerning this clonotype itself: The DNA is left out, because the CDR3 cannot be placed on it with certainty; the CDR3 is given as TCRdb lists it. The rearrangement links TRBV7-2 to TRBJ2-3; the table calls TRBD1, which could not be checked here. CDR1 and CDR2 from the germline V gene are SGHTA and FQGNSA. The CDR3 adds up to 24 amino acids, both ends counted. The CDR3 loop reads CASRELAKNIQYFGAGTRTDTQYF.

This clonotype was observed at least ten times. The rearrangement uses TRBV7-9 and TRBJ1-4, with D maybe TRBD1 (5 bases). The V and J ends lost 1 base and 7 bases respectively, with 13 bases between them. CDR3 length: 15 residues. Germline CDR1 reads SEHNR; CDR2 reads FQNEAQ (reference sequence). CDR3 sequence reads: CASSLEGARGEKLFF. CDR3 nucleotide sequence: TGTGCCAGCAGCTTAGAAGGGGCAAGGGGTGAAAAACTGTTTTTT.

The J gene is TRBJ2-5, the V gene TRBV24-1, with 8 nucleotides matching TRBD2. The last part of the DNA fits TRBJ2-1 better; the J call may be wrong. The germline V gene has CDR1 KGHDR and CDR2 SFDVKD. The CDR3 sequence is 16 residues long. The CDR3 is CATSDLSGGAYNEQFF. As DNA, the CDR3 is TGTGCCACCAGTGACCTCAGCGGGGGCGCCTACAATGAGCAGTTCTTC.

This clonotype was found a few times. This chain links TRBV6-1 with TRBJ1-4; the D is unclear. The germline CDR1 and CDR2 sequences are MNHNS and SASEGT. The V and J ends lost 5 bases and 2 bases respectively, with 15 bases between them. The CDR3 is made up of 16 amino acids. CDR3 DNA: TGTGCCAGCAGTCCCACGACGGGGAGTACTAATGAAAAACTGTTTTTT. This encodes CASSPTTGSTNEKLFF.

This chain joins TRBV7-2 and TRBJ2-1, with TRBD1 identical over 7 bases. With V trimmed by 0 bases and J by 4 bases, 3 bases remained unmatched. Germline V gene lookup returns CDR1 SGHTA and CDR2 FQGNSA. This CDR3 comprises 15 residues. CDR3 residues: CASSLALGQYNEQFF. The CDR3, as DNA: TGTGCCAGCAGCTTAGCGCTGGGACAGTACAATGAGCAGTTCTTC.

This chain connects TRBV5-1 to TRBJ2-7, with 9 bases aligning to TRBD1. Germline assignment: CDR1 SGHRS and CDR2 YFSETQ. The CDR3 totals 15 residues. The J segment lost 3 bases and the V segment lost 4 bases, leaving 8 bases of the junction unmatched. The CDR3 loop is CASSARDRVDYEQYF. CDR3 nucleotides: TGCGCCAGCAGCGCCCGGGACAGGGTAGACTACGAGCAGTACTTC.

The rearrangement uses TRBV12-3 or TRBV12-4 and TRBJ2-3; D gene unclear. This CDR3 is 16 amino acids long. V lost 6 bases and J lost 0, with 16 bases in between. CDR3: CASSPPRAASTDTQYF. CDR3 nucleotide sequence: TGTGCCAGCAGCCCTCCCCGGGCGGCTAGCACAGATACGCAGTATTTT.

This clonotype was counted between two and nine times. The V gene is TRBV2, the J gene TRBJ1-2; 8 bases are shared with TRBD1. V lost 6 bases to trimming and J lost 7 bases; unmatched junction nucleotides: 7. The CDR3 has 13 residues. CDR1 is SNHLY, CDR2 FYNNEI, per germline. The CDR3 DNA reads as TGTGCCAGCAGAGACAGGGGATCGGGTGGCTACACCTTC. This translates into CASRDRGSGGYTF.

This clonotype was counted between two and nine times. This chain uses TRBV4-2 with TRBJ1-1; TRBD1 is a possible D gene (5 bases). CDR1 and CDR2 (germline): LGHNA, YNFKEQ. CDR3 length: 16 amino acids. V was trimmed by 1 base and J by 1 base, leaving 13 bases between them. The chain's CDR3 is CASSQGTGTRNTEAFF. For the CDR3, the DNA is TGTGCCAGCAGCCAAGGTACCGGGACTCGGAACACTGAAGCTTTCTTT.

This clonotype was seen at least ten times. The chain uses TRBV29-1 and TRBJ1-1; the D gene is possibly TRBD1 (5 bases). The CDR3 is 12 amino acids. Germline values: CDR1 SQVTM, CDR2 ANQGSEA. Trimming stripped 3 bases from V and 5 bases from J, with 10 bases between. CDR3 protein: CSVDYWGTEAFF. Here the CDR3 DNA reads TGCAGCGTTGATTACTGGGGGACTGAAGCTTTCTTT. Full variable domain (rest looked up from reference TRBV29-1 and TRBJ1-1): SAVISQKPSRDICQRGTSLTIQCQVDSQVTMMFWYRQQPGQSLTLIATANQGSEATYESGFVIDKFPISRPNLTFSTLTVSNMSPEDSSIYLCSVDYWGTEAFFGQGTRLTVV.

The V gene is TRBV5-5, the J gene TRBJ2-3; D assignment may be TRBD1 or TRBD2 (5 bases each). The CDR3 consists of 17 residues. The germline V gene has CDR1 SGHKS and CDR2 YYEKEE (reference sequence). The V end was cut by 0 bases, the J end by 2 bases, with 16 bases between. The chain's CDR3 is CASSLAERPGTTDTQYF. The CDR3, as DNA: TGTGCCAGCAGCTTGGCCGAACGTCCGGGGACCACAGATACGCAGTATTTT.